A single sample is the source of the 2 T cell receptor beta chains below, sequenced in a study of patients and donors after allogeneic stem cell transplantation. TCRdb reanalysed the RT-PCR reads using MiXCR and keeps one entry per CDR3 protein. The table shows under 170,000 distinct CDR3 sequences, with about two fifths occurring only once. The source material was blood, either unsorted or a sorted T cell fraction (not recorded which). The receptors were sampled from a human donor who was either an allogeneic HSCT recipient or a stem cell or donor lymphocyte infusion donor (not recorded which). It is not recorded whose cells these are; they may come from a transplant donor.

The rearrangement joins TRBV6-5 to TRBJ1-6, with D uncertain. The V end lost 8 bases, the J end lost 0 bases, and 14 bases lay between the germline ends. The CDR3 sequence is 16 residues long. Per the germline V gene, CDR1 is MNHEY and CDR2 is SVGAGI. This chain's CDR3 is CASGSTRTSYNSPLHF. The CDR3 bases are TGTGCCAGCGGCTCCACGCGGACCTCCTATAATTCACCCCTCCACTTT.

This chain links TRBV6-5 with TRBJ1-3, with D hard to call. The CDR3 covers 15 residues. V was shortened by 0 bases and J by 2 bases, with 8 bases between the two germline ends. Looked up from germline, CDR1 is MNHEY and CDR2 is SVGAGI. The CDR3 DNA sequence: TGTGCCAGCAGTTACTCATACGACACTGGAAACACCATATATTTT. Translated, it gives CASSYSYDTGNTIYF.